The following is a T cell receptor (beta chain) sequence with its context. These data are taken from a study of T-cell reconstitution after alpha-beta-depleted transplantation in children. Germline V CDR1 and CDR2: KGHSH, LQKENI. The CDR3 sequence is 12 residues long. V lost 4 bases and J lost 8, with 8 bases in between. Construction of the TCRbeta library involved unique molecular identifiers. From the PCR reads, TCRdb called clonotypes with MiXCR, one entry per CDR3 protein. The sample has hundreds of thousands of distinct CDR3 sequences; approximately 16% are singletons. This receptor was obtained from a human donor who donated a stem cell graft to a child with acute myeloid leukemia. This specimen was PBMCs from the stem cell graft donor, taken from the stem cell graft. V is TRBV18 and J is TRBJ1-4, with D unclear. DNA for the CDR3: TGTGCCAGCTCACGCCTAGGAGAAAAACTGTTTTTT. Encoded protein: CASSRLGEKLFF.